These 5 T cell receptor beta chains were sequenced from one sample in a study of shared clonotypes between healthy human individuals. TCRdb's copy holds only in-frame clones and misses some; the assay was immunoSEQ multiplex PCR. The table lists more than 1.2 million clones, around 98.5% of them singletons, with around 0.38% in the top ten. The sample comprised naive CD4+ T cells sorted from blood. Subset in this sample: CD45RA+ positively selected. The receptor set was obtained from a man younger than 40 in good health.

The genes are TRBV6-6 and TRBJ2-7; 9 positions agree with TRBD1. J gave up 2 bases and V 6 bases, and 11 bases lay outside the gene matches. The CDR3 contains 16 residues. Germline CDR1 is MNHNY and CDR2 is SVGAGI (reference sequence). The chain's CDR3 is CASSKNRDRATYEQYF. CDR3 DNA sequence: TGTGCCAGCAGCAAAAACCGGGACAGGGCCACCTACGAGCAGTACTTC.

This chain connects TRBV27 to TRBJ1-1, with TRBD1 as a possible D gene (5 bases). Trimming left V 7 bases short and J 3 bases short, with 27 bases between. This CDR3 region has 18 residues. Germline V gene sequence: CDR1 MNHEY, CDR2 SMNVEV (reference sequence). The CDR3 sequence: CASKPIRQFGGRDTEAFF. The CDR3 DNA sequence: TGTGCCAGCAAACCAATTCGCCAATTTGGGGGTAGGGACACTGAAGCTTTCTTT.

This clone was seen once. CDR3 sequence: CASINPARGKGFGDEQFF. CDR3 bases: TGTGCCAGCATCAATCCAGCTCGGGGGAAAGGATTTGGGGATGAGCAGTTCTTC. V and J are TRBV7-8 and TRBJ2-1; maybe TRBD2 (6 bases). There are 18 residues in the CDR3. The V and J ends lost 7 bases and 8 bases respectively, with 30 bases between them. Germline CDR1 reads SGHVS; CDR2 reads FQNEAQ.

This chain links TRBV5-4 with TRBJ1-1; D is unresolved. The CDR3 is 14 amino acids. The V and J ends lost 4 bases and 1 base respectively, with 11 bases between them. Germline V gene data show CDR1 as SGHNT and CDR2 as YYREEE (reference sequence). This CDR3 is CASSRKDGNTEAFF. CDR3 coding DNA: TGTGCCAGCAGCAGAAAAGACGGGAACACTGAAGCTTTCTTT.

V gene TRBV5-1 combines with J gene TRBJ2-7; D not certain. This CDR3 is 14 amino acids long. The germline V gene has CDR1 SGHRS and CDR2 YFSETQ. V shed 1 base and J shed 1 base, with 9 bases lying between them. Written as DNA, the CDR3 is TGCGCCAGCAGCTTGCGTACCGAGTCCTACGAGCAGTACTTC. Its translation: CASSLRTESYEQYF.